A single T cell receptor beta chain is shown here with its context. Antigen: not known. Trimming left V 0 bases short and J 0 bases short, with 12 bases between. The germline V gene encodes CDR1 LGHNA and CDR2 YSLEER. This CDR3 spans 17 amino acids. Clones were sequenced by immunoSEQ multiplex PCR, and TCRdb holds only the in-frame ones, with some missing. The sample contains about 93,000 clones, more than 70% of which appear only once. Time point denoted: cycle 4 day 1 (C4D1), after five to seven weeks of nivolumab. Each patient's relapse followed autologous stem cell transplantation, and brentuximab vedotin exposure varied. The source of the sample is a study of PD-1 blockade in classical Hodgkin lymphoma. General study results and limits: CD4+ but not CD8+ TCR diversity rose significantly by C4D1.

The receptor was derived from a human donor with classical Hodgkin lymphoma. This chain joins TRBV4-3 and TRBJ1-3; D not certain. Sequencing used peripheral blood mononuclear cells (PBMCs), obtained before the fourth cycle of nivolumab. The CDR3 sequence: CASSQDQLALSGNTIYF. Here the CDR3 DNA reads TGCGCCAGCAGCCAAGATCAGCTGGCACTCTCTGGAAACACCATATATTTT.